The present entry profiles one T cell receptor (beta chain) with its context. These data originate in a study of T-cell reconstitution after alpha-beta-depleted transplantation in children. CDR1 and CDR2 (germline): KGHSH, LQKENI. The CDR3 extends over 14 amino acids. Trimming shortened V by 2 bases and J by 2 bases, and 10 bases separated the two germline ends. Preparing the TCRbeta library involved the use of unique molecular identifiers. MiXCR, applied by TCRdb to the PCR reads, yields one record per CDR3 protein. This table holds roughly 500,000 distinct CDR3 sequences, 32% found once. The TCR originated in a human donor who donated a stem cell graft to a child with aplastic anemia. The chain is built from TRBV18 and TRBJ2-7, with D perhaps TRBD1 (6 bases). Sequencing was performed on PBMCs from the stem cell graft donor, taken from the stem cell graft. Here the CDR3 DNA reads TGTGCCAGCTCACCAGGGGCAGGGGCCTACGAGCAGTACTTC. It specifies CASSPGAGAYEQYF.